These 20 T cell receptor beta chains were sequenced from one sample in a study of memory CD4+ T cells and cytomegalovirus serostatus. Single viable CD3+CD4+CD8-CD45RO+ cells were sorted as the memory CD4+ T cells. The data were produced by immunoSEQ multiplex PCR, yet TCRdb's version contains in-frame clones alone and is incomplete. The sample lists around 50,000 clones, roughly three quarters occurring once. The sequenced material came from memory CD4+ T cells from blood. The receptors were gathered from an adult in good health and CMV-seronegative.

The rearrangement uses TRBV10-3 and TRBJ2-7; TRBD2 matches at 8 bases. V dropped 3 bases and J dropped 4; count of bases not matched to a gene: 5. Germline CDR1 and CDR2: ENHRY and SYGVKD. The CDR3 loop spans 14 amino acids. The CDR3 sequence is CAISDTSGTYEQYF. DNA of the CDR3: TGTGCCATCAGTGATACTAGCGGTACGTACGAGCAGTACTTC.

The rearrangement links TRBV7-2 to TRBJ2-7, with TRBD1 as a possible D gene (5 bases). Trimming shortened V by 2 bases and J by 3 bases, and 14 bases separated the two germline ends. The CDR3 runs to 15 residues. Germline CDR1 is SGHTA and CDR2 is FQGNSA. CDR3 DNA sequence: TGTGCCAGCAGCTTAAACGGCGACAGAATCTACGAGCAGTACTTC. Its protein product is CASSLNGDRIYEQYF.

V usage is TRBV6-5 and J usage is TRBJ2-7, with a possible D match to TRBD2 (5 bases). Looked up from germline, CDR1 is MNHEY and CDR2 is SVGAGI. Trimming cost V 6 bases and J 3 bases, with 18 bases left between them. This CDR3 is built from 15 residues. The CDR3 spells CASSQGDPSFYEQYF. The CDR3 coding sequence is TGTGCCAGCAGCCAAGGCGATCCTAGCTTCTACGAGCAGTACTTC.

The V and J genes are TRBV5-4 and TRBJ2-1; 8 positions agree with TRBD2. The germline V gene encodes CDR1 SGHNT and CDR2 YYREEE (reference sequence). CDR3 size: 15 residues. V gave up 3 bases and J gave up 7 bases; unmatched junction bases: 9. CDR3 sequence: CASSSPSGSGNEQFF. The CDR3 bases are TGTGCCAGCAGCTCCCCTAGCGGGTCTGGGAATGAGCAGTTCTTC.

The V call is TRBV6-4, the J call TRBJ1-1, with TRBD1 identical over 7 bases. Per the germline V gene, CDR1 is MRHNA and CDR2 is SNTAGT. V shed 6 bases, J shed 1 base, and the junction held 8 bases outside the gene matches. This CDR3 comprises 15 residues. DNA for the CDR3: TGTGCCAGCAGCCACTCGACAGGGCCGAACACTGAAGCTTTCTTT. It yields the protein CASSHSTGPNTEAFF.

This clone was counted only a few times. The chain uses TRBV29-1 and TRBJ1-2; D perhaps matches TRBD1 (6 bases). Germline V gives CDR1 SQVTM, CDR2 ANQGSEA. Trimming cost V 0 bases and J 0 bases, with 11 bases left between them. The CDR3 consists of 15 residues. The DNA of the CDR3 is TGCAGCGTTGAAGAGGATCAGGGGACTAACTATGGCTACACCTTC. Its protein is CSVEEDQGTNYGYTF.

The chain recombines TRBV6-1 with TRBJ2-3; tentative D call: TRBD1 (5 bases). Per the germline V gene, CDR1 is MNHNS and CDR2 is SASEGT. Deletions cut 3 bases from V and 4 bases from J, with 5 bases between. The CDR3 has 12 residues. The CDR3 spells CASSDRADTQYF. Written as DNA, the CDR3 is TGTGCCAGCAGTGACAGGGCAGATACGCAGTATTTT.

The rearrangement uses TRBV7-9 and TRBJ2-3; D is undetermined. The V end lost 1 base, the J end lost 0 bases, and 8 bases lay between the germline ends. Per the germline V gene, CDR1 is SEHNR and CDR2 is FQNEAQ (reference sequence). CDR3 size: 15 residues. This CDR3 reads CASSLDLRSTDTQYF. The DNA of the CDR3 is TGTGCCAGCAGCTTAGATCTACGTAGCACAGATACGCAGTATTTT.

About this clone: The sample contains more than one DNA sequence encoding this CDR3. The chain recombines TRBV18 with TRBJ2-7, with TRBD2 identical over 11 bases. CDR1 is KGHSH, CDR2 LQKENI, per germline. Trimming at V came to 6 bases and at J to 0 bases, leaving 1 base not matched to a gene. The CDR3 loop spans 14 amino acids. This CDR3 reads CASSGTSGSYEQYF. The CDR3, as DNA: TGTGCCAGCTCCGGGACTAGCGGCTCCTACGAGCAGTACTTC.

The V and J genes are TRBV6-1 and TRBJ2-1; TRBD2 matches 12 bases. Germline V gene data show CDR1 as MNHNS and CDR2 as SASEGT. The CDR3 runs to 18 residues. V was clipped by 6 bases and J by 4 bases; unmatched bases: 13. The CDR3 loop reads CASSERRDTSGRYNEQFF. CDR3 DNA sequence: TGTGCCAGCAGCGAAAGGCGTGATACTAGCGGGAGGTACAATGAGCAGTTCTTC.

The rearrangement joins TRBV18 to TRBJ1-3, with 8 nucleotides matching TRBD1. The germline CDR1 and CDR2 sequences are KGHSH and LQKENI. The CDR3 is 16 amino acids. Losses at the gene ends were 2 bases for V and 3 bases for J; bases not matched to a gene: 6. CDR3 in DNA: TGTGCCAGCTCACCATCCGGGACAGGCTTTGGAAACACCATATATTTT. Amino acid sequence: CASSPSGTGFGNTIYF.

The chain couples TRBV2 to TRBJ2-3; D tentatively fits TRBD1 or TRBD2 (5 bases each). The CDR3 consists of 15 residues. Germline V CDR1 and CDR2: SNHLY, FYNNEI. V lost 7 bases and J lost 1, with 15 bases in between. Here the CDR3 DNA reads TGTGCCAGCAACGCACGGGGACCACGCACAGATACGCAGTATTTT. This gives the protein CASNARGPRTDTQYF.

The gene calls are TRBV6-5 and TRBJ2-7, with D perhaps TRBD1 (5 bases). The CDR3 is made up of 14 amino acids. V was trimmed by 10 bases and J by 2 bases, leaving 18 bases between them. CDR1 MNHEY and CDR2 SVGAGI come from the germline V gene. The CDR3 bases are TGTGCCATCAGGGCAGGGCAACCCCCCTACGAGCAGTACTTC. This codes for CAIRAGQPPYEQYF.

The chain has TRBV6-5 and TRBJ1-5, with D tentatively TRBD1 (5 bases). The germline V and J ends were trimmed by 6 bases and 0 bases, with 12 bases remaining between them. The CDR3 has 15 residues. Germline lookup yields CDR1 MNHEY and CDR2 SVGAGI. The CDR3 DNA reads TGTGCCAGCAGGACCGGGACGAATAGCAATCAGCCCCAGCATTTT. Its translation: CASRTGTNSNQPQHF.

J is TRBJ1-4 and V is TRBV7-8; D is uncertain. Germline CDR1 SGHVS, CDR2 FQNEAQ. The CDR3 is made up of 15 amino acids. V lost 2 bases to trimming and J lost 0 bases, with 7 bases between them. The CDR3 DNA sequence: TGTGCCAGCAGCTTATTGGGGACAACTAATGAAAAACTGTTTTTT. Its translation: CASSLLGTTNEKLFF.

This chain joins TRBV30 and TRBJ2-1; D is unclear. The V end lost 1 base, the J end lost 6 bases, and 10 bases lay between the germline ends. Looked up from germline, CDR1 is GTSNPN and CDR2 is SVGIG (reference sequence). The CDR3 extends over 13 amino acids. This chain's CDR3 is CAWSGSSLNEQFF. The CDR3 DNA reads TGTGCCTGGAGTGGTTCTTCCCTCAATGAGCAGTTCTTC.

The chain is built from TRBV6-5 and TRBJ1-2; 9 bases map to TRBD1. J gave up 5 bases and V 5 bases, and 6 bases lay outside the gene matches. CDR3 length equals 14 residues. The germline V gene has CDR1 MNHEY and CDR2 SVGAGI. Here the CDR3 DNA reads TGTGCCAGCAGTACGGGACAGGGCATTTATGGCTACACCTTC. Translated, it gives CASSTGQGIYGYTF.

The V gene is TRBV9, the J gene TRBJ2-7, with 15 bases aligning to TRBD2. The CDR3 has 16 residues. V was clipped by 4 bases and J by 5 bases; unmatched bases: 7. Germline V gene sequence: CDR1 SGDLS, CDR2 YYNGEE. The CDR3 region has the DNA TGTGCCAGCAGCCCGAGGGGACTAGCGGGAGGTAACGAGCAGTACTTC. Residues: CASSPRGLAGGNEQYF.

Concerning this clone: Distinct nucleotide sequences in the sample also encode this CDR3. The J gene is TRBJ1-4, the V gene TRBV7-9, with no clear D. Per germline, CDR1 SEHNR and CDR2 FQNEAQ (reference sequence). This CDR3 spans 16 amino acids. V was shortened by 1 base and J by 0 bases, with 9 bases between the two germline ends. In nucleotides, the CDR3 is TGTGCCAGCAGCTTAGTGTCAGGTTCAACTAATGAAAAACTGTTTTTT. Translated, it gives CASSLVSGSTNEKLFF.

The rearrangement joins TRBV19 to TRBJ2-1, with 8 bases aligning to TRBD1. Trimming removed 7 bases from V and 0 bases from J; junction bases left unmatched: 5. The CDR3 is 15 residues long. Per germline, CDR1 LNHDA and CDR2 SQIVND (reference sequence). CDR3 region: CASTPDRASYNEQFF. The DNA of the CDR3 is TGTGCCAGTACCCCGGACAGGGCCTCCTACAATGAGCAGTTCTTC.